This TCR beta chain was sequenced for a study of T-cell memory formation after mild COVID-19 (dated by TCRdb to 2020 to 2022). For the wider study: TCR sequence clusters from the two donors were largely donor specific. In a couple of donors, T-cell clones that expanded and contracted after mild COVID-19 were followed by sequencing TCRalpha and TCRbeta repertoires longitudinally. Two young, previously healthy adult volunteers made up the cohort, one male and one female. Broader findings and caveats from the paper: Only a couple of mild cases were covered by the study, and larger cohorts that include severe cases with pre-infection samples were considered necessary. Balanced CD4/CD8 phenotypes were observed for clones contracting from day 15 to 85, whereas a bias towards CD4+ was observed for a second wave of clones expanding from day 15 to 37. Whether the second-wave clones peaking on day 37 were SARS-CoV-2 specific was not confirmed. Some responding clones were found in pre-infection memory, which suggests that pre-existing cross-reactive memory T cells took part in the SARS-CoV-2 response. Contracting CD4+ clones appeared mostly in the CM and EM memory subsets, whereas CD8+ clones were enriched in EMRA.

Sequencing was performed on an Illumina NovaSeq 6000. Using 5'RACE with constant-segment primers, TCRalpha and TCRbeta cDNA libraries were constructed, with sample barcodes and unique molecular identifiers added in the process. RNA was extracted from every sample with Trizol reagent. Libraries were amplified in two PCR steps, with a second sample barcode and Illumina TruSeq adapters added in the second step. Libraries were sequenced on an Illumina NovaSeq with 2 x 150 bp paired-end reads. Under the source paper's analysis protocol: The reads were demultiplexed and collapsed into UMI-guided consensus sequences using migec v1.2.7. With mixcr v2.1.11, UMI consensuses were aligned to TRA and TRB V and J templates and assembled into clonotypes. A clonotype was counted as expanded or contracted only if both edgeR and NoisET called the change significant, with noise models trained on biological replicates. edgeR calls used a false discovery rate-adjusted p below 0.01 and a log2 fold-change threshold of 1. As an exploratory analysis of dynamics, PCA with hierarchical clustering was applied to max-normalized trajectories of the 1000 most abundant clonotypes. Separately sequenced CD4+ and CD8+ repertoires were used to assign the CD4 or CD8 phenotype of responding clones. The public reads were reanalyzed by TCRdb: fastp trimming at Q25, MiXCR alignment, in-frame beta chains only. Every CDR3 protein is listed once, alongside the most common genes and DNA of its rows. The V and J calls reflect TCRdb's pipeline rather than the authors' work. For this sample there are almost 350,000 distinct CDR3 sequences; 20% to 25% appear just once. The ten most abundant clones make up around 20% of the sample.

Ficoll-Paque density gradient centrifugation was the method used to isolate PBMCs. This clonotype was counted ten times or more. This clone's antigen is unknown. Base qualities are not at hand, and no much larger clone is one base apart. Looking up the germline V gene yields CDR1 SGHRS and CDR2 YFSETQ. Deletion took 2 bases off V and 5 bases off J, with a span of 13 bases between the germline ends. The CDR3 runs 15 amino acids, cysteine and phenylalanine included. The DNA shown is the 45-base CDR3, in frame from base 1. The sequencing sample was made of PBMCs or a T cell subset sorted from them (not recorded which). The sequence came from a man younger than 35 who had mild COVID-19 (a few samples of this study predate the infection). The sample titles of this study are shuffled in the database, so cell type and time point are left out; the donor was told from shared clones. The V and J segments used are TRBV5-1 and TRBJ2-2, and the D gene may be TRBD1, 6 bases matching. The CDR3 is CASSFPGQPTGELFF. Here is the DNA: TGCGCCAGCAGCTTCCCGGGACAACCAACCGGGGAGCTGTTTTTT. The CDR3, completed at both ends by the reference TRBV5-1 and TRBJ2-2 genes, gives the full variable domain KAGVTQTPRYLIKTRGQQVTLSCSPISGHRSVSWYQQTPGQGLQFLFEYFSETQRNKGNFPGRFSGRQFSNSRSEMNVSTLELGDSALYLCASSFPGQPTGELFFGEGSRLTVL.